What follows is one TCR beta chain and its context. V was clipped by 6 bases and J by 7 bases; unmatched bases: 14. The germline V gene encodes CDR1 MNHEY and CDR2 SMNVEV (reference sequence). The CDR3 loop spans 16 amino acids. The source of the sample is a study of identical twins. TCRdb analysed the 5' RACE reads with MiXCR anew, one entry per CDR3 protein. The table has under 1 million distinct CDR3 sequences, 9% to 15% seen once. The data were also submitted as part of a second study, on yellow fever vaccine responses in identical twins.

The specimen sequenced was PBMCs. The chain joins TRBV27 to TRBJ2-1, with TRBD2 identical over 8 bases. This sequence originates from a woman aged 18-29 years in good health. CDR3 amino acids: CASRPEVAGSVNEQFF. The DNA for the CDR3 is TGTGCCAGCAGACCCGAGGTAGCGGGAAGTGTGAATGAGCAGTTCTTC.